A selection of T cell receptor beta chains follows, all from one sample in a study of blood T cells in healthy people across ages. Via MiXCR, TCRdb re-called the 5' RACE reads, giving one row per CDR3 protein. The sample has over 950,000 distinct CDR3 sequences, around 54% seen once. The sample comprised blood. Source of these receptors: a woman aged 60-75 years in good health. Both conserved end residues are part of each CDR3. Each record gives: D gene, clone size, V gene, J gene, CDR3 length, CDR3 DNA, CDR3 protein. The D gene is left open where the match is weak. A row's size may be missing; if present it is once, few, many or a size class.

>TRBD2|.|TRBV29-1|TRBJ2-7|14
TGCAGCTCTCGGGGCGGGAGCTCCTACAATGAGCAGTACTTC
CSSRGGSSYNEQYF
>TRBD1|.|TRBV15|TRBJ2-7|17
TGTGCCACCAGCAGAGATCATCCGGGACAGGGTGGCGACGAGCAGTACTTC
CATSRDHPGQGGDEQYF
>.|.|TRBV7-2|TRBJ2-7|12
TGTGCCAGCAGCTTTTACGTCTACGAGCAGTACTTC
CASSFYVYEQYF
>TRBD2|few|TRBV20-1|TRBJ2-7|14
TGCAGTGCTAGAGTCTTAGCGGGAGGCTACGAGCAGTACTTC
CSARVLAGGYEQYF
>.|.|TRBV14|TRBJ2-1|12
TGTGCCAGCAGCCTCACGACTATCAAGCAGTTCTTC
CASSLTTIKQFF
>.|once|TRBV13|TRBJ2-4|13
TGTGCCAGCAGCTCCCCCCGGTCTTGGGAGCAGTACTTC
CASSSPRSWEQYF
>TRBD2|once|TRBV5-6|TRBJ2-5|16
TGTGCCAGCAGCTTTGGCGGGAGGGCTATCCAAGAGACCCAGTACTTC
CASSFGGRAIQETQYF
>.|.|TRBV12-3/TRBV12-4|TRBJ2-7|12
TGTGCCAGCGCTGGGGGGTGGCACGAGCAGTACTTC
CASAGGWHEQYF
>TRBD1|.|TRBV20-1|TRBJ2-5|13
TGCAGTGCTCCCGACAGGGCACAAGAGACCCAGTACTTC
CSAPDRAQETQYF
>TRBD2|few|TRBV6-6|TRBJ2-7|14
TGTGCCAGCAGTTATCTCAGCGGGGTCTACGAGCAGTACTTC
CASSYLSGVYEQYF
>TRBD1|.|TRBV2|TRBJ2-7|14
TGTGCCAGCAGACCACAGGGGACGATCTACGAGCAGTACTTC
CASRPQGTIYEQYF
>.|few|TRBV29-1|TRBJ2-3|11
TGCAGCGTTGAACTCCGCGGTACGCAGTATTTT
CSVELRGTQYF
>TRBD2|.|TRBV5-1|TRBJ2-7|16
TGCGCCAGCAGCGGAACTAGCGGGACTTACTCCTACGAGCAGTACTTC
CASSGTSGTYSYEQYF
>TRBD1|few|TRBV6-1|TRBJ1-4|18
TGTGCCAGCAGTGACCGCTGGACAGGGAATTTTGCTAATGAAAAACTGTTTTTT
CASSDRWTGNFANEKLFF
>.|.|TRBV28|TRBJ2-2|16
TGTGCCAGCAAATGGTCGGCCTGGGGCGACACCGGGGAGCTGTTTTTT
CASKWSAWGDTGELFF
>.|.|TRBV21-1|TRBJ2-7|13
TGTGCCAGTCTACAGGGGGCCCTTTACCTTCCGTACTTC
CASLQGALYLPYF
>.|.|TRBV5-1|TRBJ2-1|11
TGCGCCAGCAGCCCGGGTGTGGAGCAGTTCTTC
CASSPGVEQFF
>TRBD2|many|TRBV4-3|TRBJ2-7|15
TGCGCCAGCAGCCAAGCAATAGCGGGAGTGGGCGAGCAGTACTTC
CASSQAIAGVGEQYF
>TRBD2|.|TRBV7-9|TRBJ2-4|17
TGTGCCAGCAGCTATGGAGCGGGAGAGGTTGCCAAAAACATTCAGTACTTC
CASSYGAGEVAKNIQYF
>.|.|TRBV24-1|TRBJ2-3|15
TGTGCCACCAGTGATCCTAAGACGGTCACAGATACGCAGTATTTT
CATSDPKTVTDTQYF
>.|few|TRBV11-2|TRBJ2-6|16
TGTGCCAGCAGCTTAGTCTGGGGTTCTGGGGCCAACGTCCTGACTTTC
CASSLVWGSGANVLTF
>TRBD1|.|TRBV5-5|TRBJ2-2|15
TGTGCCAGCAGTTCCCGGGACAGCCTCACCGGGGAGCTGTTTTTT
CASSSRDSLTGELFF
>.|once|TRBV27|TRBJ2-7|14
TGTGCCTGCAGTTTCGGGACACTCTCCTACGAGCAGTACTTC
CACSFGTLSYEQYF
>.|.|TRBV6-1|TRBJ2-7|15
TGTGCCAGCAGTGAATCCGCTAGATCACCCTACGAGCAGTACTTC
CASSESARSPYEQYF
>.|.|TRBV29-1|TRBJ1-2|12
TGCAGCGTCGCAGTGGGGGGGGATGGCTACACCTTC
CSVAVGGDGYTF
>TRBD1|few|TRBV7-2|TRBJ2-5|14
TGTGCCAGCAGCTTGAAGGGGGCGCCCCGCTCCCAGTACTTC
CASSLKGAPRSQYF
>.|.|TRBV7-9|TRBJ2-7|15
TGTGCCAGCAGCCCTTGGGACCCGCTGGTCTACGAGCAGTACTTC
CASSPWDPLVYEQYF
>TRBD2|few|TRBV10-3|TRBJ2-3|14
TGTGCCATCAATGGACTAGCGGGAGCGGATACGCAGTATTTT
CAINGLAGADTQYF
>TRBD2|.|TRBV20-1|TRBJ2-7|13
TGCAGTGCTAGGAGACTAGCTGGAATTGTATCGTACTTC
CSARRLAGIVSYF
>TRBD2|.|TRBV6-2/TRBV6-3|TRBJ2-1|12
TGTGCCAGCAGTTACGTTGGGACTAGCCAGTTCTTC
CASSYVGTSQFF
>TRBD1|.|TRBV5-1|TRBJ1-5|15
TGCGCCAGCAGCCCCGGTGGGACAGACAATCAGCCCCAGCATTTT
CASSPGGTDNQPQHF
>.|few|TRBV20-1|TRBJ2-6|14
TGCAGTCTGGACCGAAGCTCTGGGGCCAACGTCCTGACTTTC
CSLDRSSGANVLTF
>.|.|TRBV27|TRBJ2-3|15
TGTGTCAGCTCGACCGGGACACGCAGCACAGATACGCAGTATTTT
CVSSTGTRSTDTQYF
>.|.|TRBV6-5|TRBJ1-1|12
TGTGCCAGCAGCCTCGCGGGGGACCTGGTTTTCTTT
CASSLAGDLVFF
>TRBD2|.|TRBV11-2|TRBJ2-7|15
TGTGCCAGCAGCTTAGTAGCGGGAGGGCCGAGGGAGCAGTACTTC
CASSLVAGGPREQYF
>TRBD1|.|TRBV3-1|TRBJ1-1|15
TGTGCCAGCAGCCAAGGACAGGGGCTGAACACTGAAGCTTTCTTT
CASSQGQGLNTEAFF
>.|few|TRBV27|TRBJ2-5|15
TGTGCCAGCAGTTTATCAGCGGGCAGACAAGAGACCCAGTACTTC
CASSLSAGRQETQYF
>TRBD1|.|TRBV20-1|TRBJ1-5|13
TGCGCTATAAAGGGACAGGGGTATCAGCCCCAGCATTTT
CAIKGQGYQPQHF
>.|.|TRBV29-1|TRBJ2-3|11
TGCAGCGCTGGAGGGGGGGATACGCAGTATTTT
CSAGGGDTQYF
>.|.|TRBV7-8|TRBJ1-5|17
TGTGCCAGCAGCTTAGAAAGTGGCAGGGGAGGAAGGCAGCCCCAGCATTTT
CASSLESGRGGRQPQHF
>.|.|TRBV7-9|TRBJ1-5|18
TGTGCCAGCAGCTTAGAAGGGACAAGTGCAAGCGTTAATCAGCCCCAGCATTTT
CASSLEGTSASVNQPQHF
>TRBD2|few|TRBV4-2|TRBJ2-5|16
TGTGCCAGCAGCCCCCGTGCAGCGGGATCCCCAGAGACCCAGTACTTC
CASSPRAAGSPETQYF
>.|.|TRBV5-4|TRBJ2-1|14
TGTGCCAGCAGCTCTATTGGACAGTACAATGAGCAGTTCTTC
CASSSIGQYNEQFF
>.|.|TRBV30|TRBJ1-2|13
TGTGCCTGGAGCGGGATAGGACAGTATGGCTACACCTTC
CAWSGIGQYGYTF
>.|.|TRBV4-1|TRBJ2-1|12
TGCGCCAGCAGCCAAAAAGGCAGGGGGCAGTTCTTC
CASSQKGRGQFF
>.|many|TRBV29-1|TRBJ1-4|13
TGCAGCGCCTCCGGGGGATCTAATGAAAAACTGTTTTTT
CSASGGSNEKLFF
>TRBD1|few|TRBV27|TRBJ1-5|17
TGTGCCAGCAGTCCCGGGACAGGGGCCCCGAGCAATCAGCCCCAGCATTTT
CASSPGTGAPSNQPQHF
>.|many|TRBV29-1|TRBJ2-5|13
TGCAGCGTTGGTTTACAGCTGGGAGAGACCCAGTACTTC
CSVGLQLGETQYF
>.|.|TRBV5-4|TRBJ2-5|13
TGTGCCAGCAGCGCGGGACGGCAAGAGACCCAGTACTTC
CASSAGRQETQYF
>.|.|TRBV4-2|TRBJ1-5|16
TGTGCCAGCGGCCAAGGGGCGGGAAGGGGGGCCCAGCCCCAGCATTTT
CASGQGAGRGAQPQHF
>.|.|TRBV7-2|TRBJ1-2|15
TGTGCCAGCAGCTCATACAGAGAGCCTAACTATGGCTACACCTTC
CASSSYREPNYGYTF
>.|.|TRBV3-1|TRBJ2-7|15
TGTGCCAGCAGCCAAGAGATGTGGGTAGCTGATACCCAGTACTTC
CASSQEMWVADTQYF
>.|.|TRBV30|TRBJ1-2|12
TGTGCCTGGATAAAGGGCGACTATGGCTACACCTTC
CAWIKGDYGYTF
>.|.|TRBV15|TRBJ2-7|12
TGTGCCACCAGCACTGGATACTACGAGCAGTACTTC
CATSTGYYEQYF
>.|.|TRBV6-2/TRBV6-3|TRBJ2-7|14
TGTGCCAGCAGAAACAACAGGGATTTCTACGAGCAGTACTTC
CASRNNRDFYEQYF
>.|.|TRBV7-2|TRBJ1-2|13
TGTGCCAGCAGCTTGGGGACCTCCTATGGCTACACCTTC
CASSLGTSYGYTF
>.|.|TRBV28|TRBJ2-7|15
TGTGCCAGCACCCCTCGGGGGCGTGGGTCCTACGAGCAGTACTTC
CASTPRGRGSYEQYF